The 2 T cell receptor beta chains presented below share a single source sample, sequenced in a study of blood T cell repertoires in COVID-19. TCRdb keeps only in-frame clones here, not all; method: immunoSEQ multiplex PCR. The sample shows about 200,000 clones, approximately 80% of them seen only once. The sequenced sample consisted of peripheral blood. Receptors were obtained from a woman of 80 years or more with acute or convalescent COVID-19.

This clone was counted a few times. The J gene is TRBJ2-6, the V gene TRBV6-2 or TRBV6-3, with D perhaps TRBD1 (6 bases). Germline V gene sequence: CDR1 MNHEY, CDR2 SVGEGT. The CDR3 covers 16 residues. Trimming removed 5 bases at V and 4 bases at J, with 15 bases between. CDR3 bases: TGTGCCAGCAGTCAACCACAGGGCGCGGGGGCCAACGTCCTGACTTTC. It translates to CASSQPQGAGANVLTF.

This sequence joins TRBV5-1 and TRBJ2-5; TRBD1 matches at 9 bases. Germline CDR1 and CDR2: SGHRS and YFSETQ. The V and J ends lost 0 bases and 4 bases, in that order; junction bases with no gene match: 7. The CDR3 sequence is 16 residues long. CDR3 sequence reads: CASSLGTGGAGETQYF. The CDR3 DNA is TGCGCCAGCAGCTTGGGAACAGGGGGCGCTGGAGAGACCCAGTACTTC.